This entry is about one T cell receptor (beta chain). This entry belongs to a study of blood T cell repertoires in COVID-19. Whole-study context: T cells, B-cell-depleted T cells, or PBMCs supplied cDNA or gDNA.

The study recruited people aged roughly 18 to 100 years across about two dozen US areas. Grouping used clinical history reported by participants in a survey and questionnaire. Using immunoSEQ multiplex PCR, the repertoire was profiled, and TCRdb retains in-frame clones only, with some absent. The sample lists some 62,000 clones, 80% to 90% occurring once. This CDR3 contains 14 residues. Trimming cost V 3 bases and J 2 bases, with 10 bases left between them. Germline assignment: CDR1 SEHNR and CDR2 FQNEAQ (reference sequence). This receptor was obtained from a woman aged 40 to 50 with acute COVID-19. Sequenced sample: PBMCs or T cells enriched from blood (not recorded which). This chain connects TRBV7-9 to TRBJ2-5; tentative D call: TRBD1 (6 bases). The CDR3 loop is CASSFGTLQETQYF. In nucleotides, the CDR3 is TGTGCCAGCAGCTTCGGGACACTACAAGAGACCCAGTACTTC.